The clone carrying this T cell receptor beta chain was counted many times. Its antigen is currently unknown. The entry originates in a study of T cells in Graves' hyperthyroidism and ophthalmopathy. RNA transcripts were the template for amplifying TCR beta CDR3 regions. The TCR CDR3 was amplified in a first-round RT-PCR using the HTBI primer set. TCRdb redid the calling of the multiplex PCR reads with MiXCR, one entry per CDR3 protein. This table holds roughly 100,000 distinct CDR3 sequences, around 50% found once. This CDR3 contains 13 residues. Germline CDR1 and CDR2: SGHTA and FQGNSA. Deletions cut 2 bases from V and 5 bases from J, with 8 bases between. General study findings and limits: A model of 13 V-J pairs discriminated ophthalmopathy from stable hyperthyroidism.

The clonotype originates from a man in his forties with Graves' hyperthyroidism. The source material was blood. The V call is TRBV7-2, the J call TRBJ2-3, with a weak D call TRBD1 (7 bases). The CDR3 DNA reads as TGTGCCAGCAGCTTACAGGGGGGAGATACGCAGTATTTT. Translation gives CASSLQGGDTQYF.